The clone carrying this T cell receptor (beta chain) appeared many times. The target antigen is unknown. This record belongs to a study of post-analysis software for immune sequencing data. Study-level results: Patients used five TRBV segments, including TRBV5-6, TRBV5-1 and TRBV20-1, more often than controls. Multiple sclerosis was associated with a significant reduction in normalized Chao1 diversity relative to controls.

Germline values: CDR1 SGHRS, CDR2 YFSETQ. The V end lost 4 bases, the J end lost 1 base, and 5 bases lay between the germline ends. The CDR3 is made up of 12 amino acids. Each TCR beta cDNA library carried unique molecular identifiers. TCRdb itself ran the PCR reads through MiXCR, one entry per CDR3 protein. Of 350,000 to 450,000 distinct CDR3 sequences detected, less than 40% appear once; the ten largest clones hold roughly 12%. The material sequenced was blood. This TCR was recovered from a girl aged 10-17 years with multiple sclerosis. The chain combines TRBV5-1 with TRBJ2-5; no definite D call. The CDR3 loop reads CASSRSQETQYF. For the CDR3, the DNA is TGCGCCAGCAGCCGCTCCCAAGAGACCCAGTACTTC.